This TCR beta chain was sequenced during a study of T cell changes during pregnancy in multiple sclerosis. TCRdb's table, derived via immunoSEQ multiplex PCR, lists solely in-frame clones and lacks some. The sample records 30,000 or so clones, roughly 87% being singletons. CDR1 LGHNT and CDR2 FRNRAP come from the germline V gene. V dropped 6 bases and J dropped 5 bases, with 17 bases sitting between them. The CDR3 contains 15 residues. This sample comprised CD4+ T cells from peripheral blood mononuclear cells, obtained in the second trimester of pregnancy. This TCR derives from a female donor with multiple sclerosis, enrolled in a pregnancy study. The chain carries TRBV12-5 and TRBJ1-5, with unresolved D. CDR3 sequence (DNA): TGTGCTAGTGGCTCATCTGGGCCCGGCGATCAGCCCCAGCATTTT. It translates to CASGSSGPGDQPQHF.